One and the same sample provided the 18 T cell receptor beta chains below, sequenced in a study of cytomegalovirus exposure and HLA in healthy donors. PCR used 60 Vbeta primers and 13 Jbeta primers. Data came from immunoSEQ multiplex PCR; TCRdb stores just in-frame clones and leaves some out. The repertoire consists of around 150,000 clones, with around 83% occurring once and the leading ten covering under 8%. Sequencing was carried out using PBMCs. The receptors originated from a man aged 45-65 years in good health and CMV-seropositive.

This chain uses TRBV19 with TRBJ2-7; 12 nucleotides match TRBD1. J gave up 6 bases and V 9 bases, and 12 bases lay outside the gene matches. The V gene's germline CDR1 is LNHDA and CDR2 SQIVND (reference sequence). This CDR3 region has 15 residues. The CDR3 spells CASRNTGTGGGEQYF. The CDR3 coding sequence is TGTGCCAGCAGAAATACCGGGACAGGGGGCGGCGAGCAGTACTTC.

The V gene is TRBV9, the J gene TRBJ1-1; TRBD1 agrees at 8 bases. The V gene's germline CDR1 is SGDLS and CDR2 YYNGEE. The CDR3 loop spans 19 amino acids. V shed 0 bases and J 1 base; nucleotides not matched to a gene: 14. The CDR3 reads CASSVDTGGAGAWNTEAFF. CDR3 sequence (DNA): TGTGCCAGCAGCGTAGATACAGGGGGGGCAGGGGCTTGGAACACTGAAGCTTTCTTT. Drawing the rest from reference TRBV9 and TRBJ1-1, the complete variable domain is DSGVTQTPKHLITATGQRVTLRCSPRSGDLSVYWYQQSLDQGLQFLIQYYNGEERAKGNILERFSAQQFPDLHSELNLSSLELGDSALYFCASSVDTGGAGAWNTEAFFGQGTRLTVV.

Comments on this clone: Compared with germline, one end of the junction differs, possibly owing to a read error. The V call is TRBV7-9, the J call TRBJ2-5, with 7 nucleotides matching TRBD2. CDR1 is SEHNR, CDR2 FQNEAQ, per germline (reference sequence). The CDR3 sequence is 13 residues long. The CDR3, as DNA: TGTTCCAGCAGCCCAGCGCGGGAGGAGACCCAGTACTTC. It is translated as CSSSPAREETQYF.

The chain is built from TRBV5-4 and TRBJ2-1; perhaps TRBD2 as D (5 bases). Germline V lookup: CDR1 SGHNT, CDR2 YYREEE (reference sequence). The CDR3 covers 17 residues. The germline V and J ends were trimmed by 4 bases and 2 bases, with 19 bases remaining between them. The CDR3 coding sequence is TGTGCCAGCAGCCCTGGGGTGCGGGCCCTAACCTACAATGAGCAGTTCTTC. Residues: CASSPGVRALTYNEQFF.

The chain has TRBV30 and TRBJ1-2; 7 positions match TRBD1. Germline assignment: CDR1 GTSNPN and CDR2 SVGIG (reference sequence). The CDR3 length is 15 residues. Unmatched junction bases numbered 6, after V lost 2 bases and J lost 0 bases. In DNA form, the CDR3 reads TGTGCCTGGAGTCCTTTCGGGACAGCTAACTATGGCTACACCTTC. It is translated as CAWSPFGTANYGYTF.

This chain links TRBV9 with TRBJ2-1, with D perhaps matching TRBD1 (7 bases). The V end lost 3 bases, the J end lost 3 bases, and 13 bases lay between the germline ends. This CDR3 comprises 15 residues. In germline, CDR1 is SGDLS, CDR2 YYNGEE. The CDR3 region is CASSGRDSFYNEQFF. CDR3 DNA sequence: TGTGCCAGCAGCGGGAGGGACAGTTTCTACAATGAGCAGTTCTTC.

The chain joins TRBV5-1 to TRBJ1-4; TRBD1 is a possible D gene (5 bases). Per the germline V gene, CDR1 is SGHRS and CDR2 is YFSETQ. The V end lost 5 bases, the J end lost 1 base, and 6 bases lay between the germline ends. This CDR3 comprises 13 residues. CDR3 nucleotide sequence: TGCGCCAGCAGTCAGGGAACTAATGAAAAACTGTTTTTT. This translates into CASSQGTNEKLFF.

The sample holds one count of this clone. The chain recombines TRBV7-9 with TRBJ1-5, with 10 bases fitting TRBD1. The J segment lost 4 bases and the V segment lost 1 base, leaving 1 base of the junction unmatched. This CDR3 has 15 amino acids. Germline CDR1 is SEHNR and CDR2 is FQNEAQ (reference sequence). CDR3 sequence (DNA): TGTGCCAGCAGCTTAGGACAGGGGGCAAATCAGCCCCAGCATTTT. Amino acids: CASSLGQGANQPQHF.

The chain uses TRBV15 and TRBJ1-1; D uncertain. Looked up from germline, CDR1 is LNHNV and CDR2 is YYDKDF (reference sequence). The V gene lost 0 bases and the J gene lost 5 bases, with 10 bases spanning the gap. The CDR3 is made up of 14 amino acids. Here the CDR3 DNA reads TGTGCCACCAGCAGAGATGGCGGGGTTACTGAAGCTTTCTTT. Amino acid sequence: CATSRDGGVTEAFF. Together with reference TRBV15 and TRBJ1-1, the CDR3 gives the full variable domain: DAMVIQNPRYQVTQFGKPVTLSCSQTLNHNVMYWYQQKSSQAPKLLFHYYDKDFNNEADTPDNFQSRRPNTSFCFLDIRSPGLGDTAMYLCATSRDGGVTEAFFGQGTRLTVV.

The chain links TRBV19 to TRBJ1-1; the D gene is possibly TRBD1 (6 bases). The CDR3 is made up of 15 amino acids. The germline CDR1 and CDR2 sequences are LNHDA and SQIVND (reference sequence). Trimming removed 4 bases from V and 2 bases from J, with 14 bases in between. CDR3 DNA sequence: TGTGCCAGTAGTACGTTGGACAGTAGAAACACTGAAGCTTTCTTT. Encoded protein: CASSTLDSRNTEAFF.

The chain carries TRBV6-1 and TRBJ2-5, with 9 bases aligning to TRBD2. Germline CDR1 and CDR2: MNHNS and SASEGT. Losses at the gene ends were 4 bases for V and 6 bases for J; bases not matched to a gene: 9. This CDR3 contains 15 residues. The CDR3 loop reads CASSASGTSSQTQYF. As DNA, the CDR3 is TGTGCCAGCAGTGCCTCCGGGACTAGCTCCCAGACCCAGTACTTC.

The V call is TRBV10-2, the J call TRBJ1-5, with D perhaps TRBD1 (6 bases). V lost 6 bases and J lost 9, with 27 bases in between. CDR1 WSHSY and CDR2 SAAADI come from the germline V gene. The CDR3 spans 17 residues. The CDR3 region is CASSVGSAGGAAGPQHF. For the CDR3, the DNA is TGCGCCAGCAGCGTCGGGTCCGCGGGGGGGGCCGCCGGGCCCCAGCATTTT.

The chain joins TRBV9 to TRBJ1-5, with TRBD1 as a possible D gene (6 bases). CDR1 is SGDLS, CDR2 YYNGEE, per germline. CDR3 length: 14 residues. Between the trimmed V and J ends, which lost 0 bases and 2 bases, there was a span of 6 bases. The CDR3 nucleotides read TGTGCCAGCAGCGTAGCAGGGGGCAATCAGCCCCAGCATTTT. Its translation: CASSVAGGNQPQHF.

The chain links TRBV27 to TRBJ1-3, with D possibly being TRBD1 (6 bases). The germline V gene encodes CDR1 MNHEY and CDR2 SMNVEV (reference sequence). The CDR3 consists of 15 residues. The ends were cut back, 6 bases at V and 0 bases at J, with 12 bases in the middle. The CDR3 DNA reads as TGTGCCAGCAGCTCAGGGGCCCACTCTGGAAACACCATATATTTT. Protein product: CASSSGAHSGNTIYF.

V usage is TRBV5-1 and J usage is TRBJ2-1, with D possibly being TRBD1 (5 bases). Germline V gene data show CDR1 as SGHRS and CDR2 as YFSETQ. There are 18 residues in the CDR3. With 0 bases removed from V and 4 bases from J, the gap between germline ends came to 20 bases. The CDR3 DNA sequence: TGCGCCAGCAGCTTGGTGTCGTTCAGGGCGACTTCTTACAATGAGCAGTTCTTC. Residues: CASSLVSFRATSYNEQFF.

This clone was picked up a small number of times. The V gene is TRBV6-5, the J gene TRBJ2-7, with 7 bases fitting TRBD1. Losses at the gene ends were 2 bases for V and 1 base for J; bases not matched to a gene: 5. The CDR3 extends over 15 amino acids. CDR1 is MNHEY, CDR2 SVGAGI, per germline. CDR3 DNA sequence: TGTGCCAGCAGTTACACAGGGGTCGGATCCTACGAGCAGTACTTC. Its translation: CASSYTGVGSYEQYF.

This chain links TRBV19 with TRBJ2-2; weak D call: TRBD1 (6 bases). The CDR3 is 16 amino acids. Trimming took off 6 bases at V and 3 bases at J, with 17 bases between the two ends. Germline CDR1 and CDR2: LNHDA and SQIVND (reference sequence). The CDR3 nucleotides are TGTGCCAGTAGCCCACGACAGGCCCATGACACCGGGGAGCTGTTTTTT. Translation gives CASSPRQAHDTGELFF.

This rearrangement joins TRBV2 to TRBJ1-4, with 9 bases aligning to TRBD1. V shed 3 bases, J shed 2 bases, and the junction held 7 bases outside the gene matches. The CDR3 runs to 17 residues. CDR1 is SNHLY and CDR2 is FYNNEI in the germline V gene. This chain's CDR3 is CASSERHRGPTNEKLFF. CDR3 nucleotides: TGTGCCAGCAGTGAGCGCCACAGGGGGCCTACTAATGAAAAACTGTTTTTT.